This passage covers 24 T cell receptor beta chains from one sample sequenced in a study of identical twins. TCRdb analysed the 5' RACE reads with MiXCR anew, one entry per CDR3 protein. The table has some 320,000 distinct CDR3 sequences, about 12% seen once. Another study also made use of these data, one on yellow fever vaccine responses in identical twins.

Sequenced: CD8+ T cells sorted from blood. The source of these receptors is a woman aged 18 to 35 in good health.

In its sample, this clonotype was seen many times. At one boundary the junction diverges from the germline segment, which might be a read error. The chain employs TRBV2 and TRBJ1-6; perhaps TRBD1 as D (5 bases). CDR3 length: 15 amino acids. CDR1 and CDR2 from the germline V gene are SNHLY and FYNNEI. CDR3 DNA sequence: TGCGCCAGCAGTCCCGACAGCTCCTATAATTCACCCCTCCACTTT. Residues: CASSPDSSYNSPLHF.

This clonotype was detected many times. The J gene is TRBJ2-7, the V gene TRBV20-1; TRBD2 matches 12 bases. V shed 1 base and J 6 bases; nucleotides not matched to a gene: 16. Germline CDR1 and CDR2: DFQATT and SNEGSKA (reference sequence). The CDR3 is 18 amino acids. CDR3: CSARASTSGSWERAEQYF. The DNA of the CDR3 is TGCAGTGCTAGAGCGTCGACTAGCGGGAGTTGGGAGCGGGCCGAGCAGTACTTC.

The rearrangement joins TRBV2 to TRBJ2-1, with unresolved D. The V gene's germline CDR1 is SNHLY and CDR2 FYNNEI. Deletions cut 2 bases from V and 3 bases from J, with 23 bases between. This CDR3 spans 19 amino acids. CDR3: CASSEILGLRRGIYNEQFF. The DNA of the CDR3 is TGTGCCAGCAGTGAAATCCTCGGCCTTCGGCGCGGCATCTACAATGAGCAGTTCTTC.

The gene calls are TRBV5-1 and TRBJ2-5; possible D gene TRBD1, 5 bases. The ends were cut back, 2 bases at V and 2 bases at J, with 10 bases in the middle. CDR3 length: 14 amino acids. CDR1 and CDR2 (germline): SGHRS, YFSETQ. CDR3 nucleotides: TGCGCCAGCAGCTTTTGGGGCCTACAAGAGACCCAGTACTTC. Residues: CASSFWGLQETQYF.

The sample holds a few counts of this clonotype. The J gene is TRBJ2-7, the V gene TRBV12-5; 7 bases are shared with TRBD2. The CDR3 consists of 18 residues. Germline loops: CDR1 LGHNT, CDR2 FRNRAP. The ends lost 0 bases at V and 3 bases at J; junction bases unmatched: 14. The CDR3 sequence is CASGLVRGVGLADYEQYF. Written as DNA, the CDR3 is TGTGCTAGTGGTTTGGTACGAGGGGTTGGGCTAGCGGACTACGAGCAGTACTTC.

This clonotype was detected only a few times. The chain joins TRBV12-3 or TRBV12-4 to TRBJ1-4; D unresolved. This CDR3 contains 17 residues. Trimming shortened V by 1 base and J by 0 bases, and 12 bases separated the two germline ends. CDR3 loop: CASSLVPWPTTNEKLFF. Written as DNA, the CDR3 is TGTGCCAGCAGTTTAGTTCCCTGGCCCACAACTAATGAAAAACTGTTTTTT.

This clonotype was recorded many times. The chain links TRBV12-3 or TRBV12-4 to TRBJ2-5; 12 bases are a match to TRBD2. The CDR3 totals 14 residues. V lost 6 bases to trimming and J lost 5 bases; unmatched junction nucleotides: 4. The DNA of the CDR3 is TGTGCCAGCAGCGGTGGACTAGCGGGGGAGACCCAGTACTTC. Amino acids: CASSGGLAGETQYF.

This rearrangement joins TRBV6-1 to TRBJ2-5; D ambiguous. This CDR3 region has 15 residues. Trimming cost V 1 base and J 0 bases, with 9 bases left between them. The germline gives CDR1 MNHNS, CDR2 SASEGT. DNA of the CDR3: TGTGCCAGCAGTGAAGTTCTGGGGTACCAAGAGACCCAGTACTTC. Residues: CASSEVLGYQETQYF.

The chain carries TRBV11-3 and TRBJ2-1; TRBD2 matches at 10 bases. The CDR3 runs 15 residues. Germline V gene sequence: CDR1 SGHNT, CDR2 YENEEA. Losses at the gene ends were 1 base for V and 6 bases for J; bases not matched to a gene: 3. CDR3 amino acids: CASSLVVAGGNEQFF. Written as DNA, the CDR3 is TGTGCCAGCAGCTTAGTCGTAGCGGGAGGCAATGAGCAGTTCTTC.

This chain connects TRBV4-1 to TRBJ2-1; TRBD2 matches at 16 bases. V lost 3 bases, J lost 7 bases, and 15 bases stayed unmatched. Germline lookup yields CDR1 MGHRA and CDR2 YSYEKL. The CDR3 loop spans 20 amino acids. The CDR3 sequence is CASSHPSGTSGGAGRNEQFF. The CDR3 DNA reads as TGCGCCAGCAGCCACCCCAGCGGGACTAGCGGGGGGGCCGGTCGTAATGAGCAGTTCTTC.

The table lists this clonotype with a few counts. The J gene is TRBJ2-2, the V gene TRBV28; the D is unclear. Germline CDR1 and CDR2: MDHEN and SYDVKM. V was trimmed by 5 bases and J by 6 bases, leaving 28 bases between them. This CDR3 comprises 19 residues. CDR3 protein: CASSIPPLFGRPWAGELFF. The CDR3 DNA reads TGTGCCAGCAGTATTCCCCCATTATTCGGAAGACCTTGGGCCGGGGAGCTGTTTTTT.

The chain employs TRBV5-5 and TRBJ2-2, with unresolved D. V was shortened by 4 bases and J by 6 bases, with 10 bases between the two germline ends. The CDR3 is made up of 13 amino acids. Germline CDR1 and CDR2: SGHKS and YYEKEE (reference sequence). CDR3 sequence (DNA): TGTGCCAGCAGCGGGGTCAAGGCCGGGGAGCTGTTTTTT. It yields the protein CASSGVKAGELFF.

The V and J genes are TRBV18 and TRBJ2-7; 9 nucleotides align to TRBD2. V dropped 2 bases and J dropped 0; count of bases not matched to a gene: 8. The CDR3 is 17 amino acids. The germline V gene has CDR1 KGHSH and CDR2 LQKENI. The CDR3 bases are TGTGCCAGCTCACCAAAGAGTAGGACTAGCGTCTCCTACGAGCAGTACTTC. As protein: CASSPKSRTSVSYEQYF.

This clonotype showed up many times. The chain is built from TRBV12-3 or TRBV12-4 and TRBJ2-1; TRBD2 is a possible D gene (7 bases). There are 16 residues in the CDR3. The V end lost 0 bases, the J end lost 2 bases, and 11 bases lay between the germline ends. This CDR3 reads CASSLARGGAYNEQFF. The CDR3, as DNA: TGTGCCAGCAGTTTAGCGCGAGGGGGGGCCTACAATGAGCAGTTCTTC.

V usage is TRBV4-1 and J usage is TRBJ2-5; D gene uncertain. CDR3 length: 16 residues. V was cut by 0 bases and J by 5 bases, with 16 bases left in between. CDR1 MGHRA and CDR2 YSYEKL come from the germline V gene. The CDR3 region is CASSQDGPPRRETQYF. In DNA, the CDR3 is TGCGCCAGCAGCCAAGATGGACCTCCGAGACGTGAGACCCAGTACTTC.

This clonotype occurred a few times. V usage is TRBV2 and J usage is TRBJ2-5, with TRBD1 as a possible D gene (6 bases). The germline CDR1 and CDR2 sequences are SNHLY and FYNNEI. Trimming cost V 1 base and J 5 bases, with 11 bases left between them. There are 14 residues in the CDR3. The CDR3 reads CASSEGAGVETQYF. CDR3 nucleotides: TGTGCCAGCAGTGAAGGCGCAGGGGTGGAGACCCAGTACTTC.

The chain recombines TRBV20-1 with TRBJ1-1; D gene ambiguous. V gave up 2 bases and J gave up 1 base, with 14 bases separating them. The CDR3 runs 15 residues. Per the germline V gene, CDR1 is DFQATT and CDR2 is SNEGSKA (reference sequence). CDR3 sequence: CSARKTGLGNTEAFF. The CDR3 nucleotides read TGCAGTGCTAGAAAAACGGGTCTGGGGAACACTGAAGCTTTCTTT.

This clonotype was detected only a few times. The V and J genes are TRBV18 and TRBJ2-7; no definite D call. The CDR3 runs to 13 residues. Germline V gene data show CDR1 as KGHSH and CDR2 as LQKENI. Trimming cost V 4 bases and J 4 bases, with 11 bases left between them. The CDR3 loop is CASSLRRTYEQYF. The CDR3 DNA is TGTGCCAGCTCACTAAGACGGACGTACGAGCAGTACTTC.

This clonotype occurred a few times. The chain recombines TRBV28 with TRBJ2-5, with TRBD1 identical over 7 bases. Trimming cost V 5 bases and J 0 bases; bases outside gene matches: 24. The V gene's germline CDR1 is MDHEN and CDR2 SYDVKM. The CDR3 runs 21 residues. CDR3 sequence reads: CASSPIIRPGQQIQYQETQYF. DNA of the CDR3: TGTGCCAGCAGTCCGATTATTAGGCCGGGACAGCAAATACAGTACCAAGAGACCCAGTACTTC. Together with reference TRBV28 and TRBJ2-5, the CDR3 gives the full variable domain: DVKVTQSSRYLVKRTGEKVFLECVQDMDHENMFWYRQDPGLGLRLIYFSYDVKMKEKGDIPEGYSVSREKKERFSLILESASTNQTSMYLCASSPIIRPGQQIQYQETQYFGPGTRLLVL.

The genes are TRBV7-9 and TRBJ2-2; D is undetermined. The length of the CDR3 is 15 residues. The germline V and J ends were trimmed by 5 bases and 2 bases, with 12 bases remaining between them. The germline V gene encodes CDR1 SEHNR and CDR2 FQNEAQ (reference sequence). CDR3 sequence (DNA): TGTGCCAGCAGCGATACAGTTCCCAACACCGGGGAGCTGTTTTTT. Its protein product is CASSDTVPNTGELFF.

V gene TRBV6-1 combines with J gene TRBJ2-2; 7 nucleotides align to TRBD1. Germline V gene lookup returns CDR1 MNHNS and CDR2 SASEGT. V trimming: 4 bases; J trimming: 2 bases; junction bases outside the gene matches: 4. The CDR3 spans 15 residues. CDR3 sequence: CASSVGDSNTGELFF. The CDR3 nucleotides are TGTGCCAGCAGTGTCGGGGACAGCAACACCGGGGAGCTGTTTTTT.

The chain has TRBV3-1 and TRBJ1-2, with D perhaps TRBD1 (5 bases). Per germline, CDR1 LGHDT and CDR2 YNNKEL (reference sequence). This CDR3 comprises 16 residues. Trimming pared 1 base from V and 4 bases from J, leaving 16 bases between. The CDR3 protein is CASSQGGGHTFYGYTF. CDR3 sequence (DNA): TGTGCCAGCAGCCAAGGGGGAGGACACACCTTCTATGGCTACACCTTC.

The rearrangement links TRBV5-4 to TRBJ2-5; either TRBD1 or TRBD2 may supply D (5 bases each). Looked up from germline, CDR1 is SGHNT and CDR2 is YYREEE (reference sequence). This CDR3 contains 17 residues. V lost 4 bases and J lost 0, with 19 bases in between. Here the CDR3 DNA reads TGTGCCAGCAGCAGCCGGGACCAAAACCTGTACCAAGAGACCCAGTACTTC. Protein product: CASSSRDQNLYQETQYF.

This clonotype was found a few times. This chain uses TRBV10-3 with TRBJ1-1; 11 positions match TRBD1. The CDR3 has 15 residues. Germline loops: CDR1 ENHRY, CDR2 SYGVKD. V gave up 7 bases and J gave up 1 base; unmatched junction bases: 5. The CDR3 DNA reads TGTGCCATCAACGGACAGGGGGCGGCGAACACTGAAGCTTTCTTT. Its protein is CAINGQGAANTEAFF.